The 19 T cell receptor beta chains listed next were all sequenced from one sample in a study of shared clonotypes between healthy human individuals. As defined, naive CD8 cells were CD45RO-negative and positively selected for CCR7, with terminally differentiated effector memory CD45RA+ cells excluded. The data were produced by immunoSEQ multiplex PCR, yet TCRdb's version contains in-frame clones alone and is incomplete. The sample consists of 2 million to 2.5 million clones, just over 90% of them appearing once. The material sequenced was naive CD8+ T cells from PBMCs. The receptors derive from a man younger than 30 in good health. Some clones in this sample may be carry-over from other donors' samples.

The chain has TRBV6-1 and TRBJ2-7, with unresolved D. Germline values: CDR1 MNHNS, CDR2 SASEGT. The CDR3 sequence is 15 residues long. V dropped 3 bases and J dropped 3 bases, with 15 bases sitting between them. CDR3 bases: TGTGCCAGCAGTGACCTCCCCGGCCCATTCTACGAGCAGTACTTC. Translated, it gives CASSDLPGPFYEQYF.

The chain has TRBV4-3 and TRBJ1-1; a weak D match, TRBD1 (6 bases). Trimming shortened V by 0 bases and J by 4 bases, and 12 bases separated the two germline ends. CDR1 is LGHNA and CDR2 is YSLEER in the germline V gene. This CDR3 region has 15 residues. In DNA, the CDR3 is TGCGCCAGCAGCCAAGATGGGACATTGCGCACTGAAGCTTTCTTT. It encodes CASSQDGTLRTEAFF.

The chain carries TRBV6-5 and TRBJ2-5; 7 bases line up with TRBD2. Germline V gene lookup returns CDR1 MNHEY and CDR2 SVGAGI. This CDR3 has 12 residues. The junction had 14 bases not matched to a gene; V was cut back by 11 bases and J by 11 bases. The DNA for the CDR3 is TGTGCCGCTACGGGAGTAAGGCGGGAGCAGTACTTC. It is translated as CAATGVRREQYF.

The rearrangement uses TRBV7-6 and TRBJ2-2; no clear D gene. This CDR3 has 15 residues. In germline, CDR1 is SGHVS, CDR2 FNYEAQ. The ends were cut back, 3 bases at V and 4 bases at J, with 12 bases in the middle. CDR3 nucleotide sequence: TGTGCCAGCAGCTTCCCCGTCATTGGCACCGGGGAGCTGTTTTTT. Translated, it gives CASSFPVIGTGELFF.

In regard to this clone: In the same sample, other DNA sequences code for this CDR3. V and J are TRBV27 and TRBJ1-1, with TRBD1 matching 11 bases. In germline, CDR1 is MNHEY, CDR2 SMNVEV (reference sequence). V was clipped by 4 bases and J by 5 bases; unmatched bases: 3. CDR3 size: 14 residues. The CDR3 protein is CASSWTGGGTEAFF. DNA of the CDR3: TGTGCCAGCAGTTGGACAGGGGGCGGGACTGAAGCTTTCTTT.

This chain links TRBV9 with TRBJ2-7, with D possibly being TRBD2 (6 bases). This CDR3 contains 13 residues. Germline V gene lookup returns CDR1 SGDLS and CDR2 YYNGEE. V lost 2 bases and J lost 6, with 12 bases in between. The CDR3 nucleotides are TGTGCCAGCAGCGTCGGAGGGGAAACCGAGCAGTACTTC. Encoded protein: CASSVGGETEQYF.

This clone was detected only once. This sequence joins TRBV28 and TRBJ1-5, with D uncertain. Germline lookup yields CDR1 MDHEN and CDR2 SYDVKM. V dropped 11 bases and J dropped 8 bases, with 19 bases sitting between them. The CDR3 contains 13 residues. CDR3 residues: CASEVGPPEPQHF. The CDR3 region has the DNA TGTGCCTCTGAGGTCGGGCCCCCAGAGCCCCAGCATTTT.

In regard to this clone: Within the sample, other DNA sequences also encode this same CDR3. V is TRBV5-1 and J is TRBJ2-2; D not certain. CDR3 length: 12 amino acids. The V end lost 2 bases, the J end lost 5 bases, and 4 bases lay between the germline ends. CDR1 is SGHRS and CDR2 is YFSETQ in the germline V gene. CDR3 in DNA: TGCGCCAGCAGCTTAACAACCGGGGAGCTGTTTTTT. Translation: CASSLTTGELFF.

The chain links TRBV28 to TRBJ2-6; tentatively, D is TRBD1 (6 bases). V lost 4 bases and J 0 bases, leaving 16 bases between the germline ends. The CDR3 loop spans 18 amino acids. Germline CDR1 MDHEN, CDR2 SYDVKM. The CDR3 DNA reads TGTGCCAGCAGTTCACGGGACACAATCTACTCTGGGGCCAACGTCCTGACTTTC. It yields the protein CASSSRDTIYSGANVLTF.

The chain couples TRBV15 to TRBJ2-2; no clear D. The CDR3 has 15 residues. V shed 0 bases and J shed 4 bases, with 9 bases lying between them. The germline gives CDR1 LNHNV, CDR2 YYDKDF (reference sequence). In nucleotides, the CDR3 is TGTGCCACCAGCAGAGAAGGCAGACCCACCGGGGAGCTGTTTTTT. It translates to CATSREGRPTGELFF.

The J gene is TRBJ2-6, the V gene TRBV7-8, with D possibly TRBD2 on 6 matching bases. Looked up from germline, CDR1 is SGHVS and CDR2 is FQNEAQ. Deletions cut 7 bases from V and 8 bases from J, with 15 bases between. CDR3 length equals 14 residues. The CDR3, as DNA: TGTGCCAGCAACCCGGGACTCTCTCCCAACGTCCTGACTTTC. It is translated as CASNPGLSPNVLTF.

This chain connects TRBV19 to TRBJ2-1; D is unresolved. The CDR3 runs 16 residues. The V end was cut by 1 base, the J end by 0 bases, with 10 bases between. CDR1 LNHDA and CDR2 SQIVND come from the germline V gene (reference sequence). CDR3 bases: TGTGCCAGTAGTATAGTCTGGCCCAGCTCCTACAATGAGCAGTTCTTC. Translating gives CASSIVWPSSYNEQFF.

DNA for the CDR3: TGCGCCAGCAGCTTTCCGGGACACAATGAGCAGTTCTTC. Protein: CASSFPGHNEQFF. The V gene is TRBV5-1, the J gene TRBJ2-1; D is tentatively TRBD1 or TRBD2 (5 bases each). The CDR3 is made up of 13 amino acids. V was pared by 2 bases and J by 5 bases, with 8 bases between. CDR1 is SGHRS and CDR2 is YFSETQ in the germline V gene.

This chain joins TRBV11-2 and TRBJ2-5; TRBD2 matches at 12 bases. In germline, CDR1 is SGHAT, CDR2 FQNNGV. The CDR3 runs to 16 residues. V lost 2 bases and J lost 4; bases outside the gene matches: 5. Here the CDR3 DNA reads TGTGCCAGCAGCTTATTGGGACTAGCGGGCGGAGAGACCCAGTACTTC. Translation: CASSLLGLAGGETQYF.

The gene calls are TRBV7-9 and TRBJ1-6; the match to TRBD1 covers 7 bases. CDR3 size: 18 residues. Germline assignment: CDR1 SEHNR and CDR2 FQNEAQ (reference sequence). V was pared by 4 bases and J by 0 bases, with 9 bases of the junction left unmatched. The CDR3 region has the DNA TGTGCCAGCAGCTCGGCCTTACAGGGGAACTCCTATAATTCACCCCTCCACTTT. It specifies CASSSALQGNSYNSPLHF.

This clone has just one count. J is TRBJ2-7 and V is TRBV27, with 8 bases lining up with TRBD1. The CDR3 is 15 amino acids. The germline gives CDR1 MNHEY, CDR2 SMNVEV (reference sequence). V gave up 0 bases and J gave up 6 bases; unmatched junction bases: 7. In nucleotides, the CDR3 is TGTGCCAGCAGTTTATCGTGGACAGGGACGGGCGAGCAGTACTTC. Protein product: CASSLSWTGTGEQYF.

Comments on this clone: This specimen includes other DNA sequences encoding the same CDR3. The chain combines TRBV27 with TRBJ1-1; D not certain. Trimming pared 2 bases from V and 0 bases from J, leaving 4 bases between. Germline lookup yields CDR1 MNHEY and CDR2 SMNVEV (reference sequence). The CDR3 runs 13 residues. DNA for the CDR3: TGTGCCAGCAGTTTAACCTTGAACACTGAAGCTTTCTTT. Protein: CASSLTLNTEAFF.

This clone was recorded once. The chain combines TRBV7-9 with TRBJ2-3, with a weak D call TRBD2 (7 bases). V lost 5 bases to trimming and J lost 4 bases, with 22 bases between them. The CDR3 is 17 residues long. Looked up from germline, CDR1 is SEHNR and CDR2 is FQNEAQ (reference sequence). Here the CDR3 DNA reads TGTGCCAGCAGCCGCCAGGGGAGGGACCCGGCCCCAGATACGCAGTATTTT. Its protein is CASSRQGRDPAPDTQYF. The complete variable domain, with remaining parts taken from reference TRBV7-9 and TRBJ2-3, reads DTGVSQNPRHKITKRGQNVTFRCDPISEHNRLYWYRQTLGQGPEFLTYFQNEAQLEKSRLLSDRFSAERPKGSFSTLEIQRTEQGDSAMYLCASSRQGRDPAPDTQYFGPGTRLTVL.

The chain carries TRBV9 and TRBJ2-1; possible D gene TRBD1, 6 bases. Per germline, CDR1 SGDLS and CDR2 YYNGEE. The V and J ends lost 5 bases and 4 bases respectively, with 10 bases between them. This CDR3 spans 13 amino acids. CDR3 nucleotides: TGTGCCAGCAGTACAGGGTCTTACAATGAGCAGTTCTTC. This gives the protein CASSTGSYNEQFF.